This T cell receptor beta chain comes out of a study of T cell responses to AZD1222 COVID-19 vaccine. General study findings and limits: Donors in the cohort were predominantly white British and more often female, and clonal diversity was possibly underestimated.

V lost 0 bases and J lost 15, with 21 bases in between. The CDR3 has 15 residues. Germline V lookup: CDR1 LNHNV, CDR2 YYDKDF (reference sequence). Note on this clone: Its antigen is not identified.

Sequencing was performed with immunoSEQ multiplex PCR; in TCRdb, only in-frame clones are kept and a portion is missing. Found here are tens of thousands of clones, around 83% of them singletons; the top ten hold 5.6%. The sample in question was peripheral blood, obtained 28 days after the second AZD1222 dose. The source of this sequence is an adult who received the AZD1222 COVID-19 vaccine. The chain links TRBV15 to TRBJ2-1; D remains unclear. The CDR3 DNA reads TGTGCCACCAGCAGAGATAGTGTGAGACCCCTCCGGTGGTTCTTC. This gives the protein CATSRDSVRPLRWFF. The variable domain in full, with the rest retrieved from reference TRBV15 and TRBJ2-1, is DAMVIQNPRYQVTQFGKPVTLSCSQTLNHNVMYWYQQKSSQAPKLLFHYYDKDFNNEADTPDNFQSRRPNTSFCFLDIRSPGLGDTAMYLCATSRDSVRPLRWFFGPGTRLTVL.